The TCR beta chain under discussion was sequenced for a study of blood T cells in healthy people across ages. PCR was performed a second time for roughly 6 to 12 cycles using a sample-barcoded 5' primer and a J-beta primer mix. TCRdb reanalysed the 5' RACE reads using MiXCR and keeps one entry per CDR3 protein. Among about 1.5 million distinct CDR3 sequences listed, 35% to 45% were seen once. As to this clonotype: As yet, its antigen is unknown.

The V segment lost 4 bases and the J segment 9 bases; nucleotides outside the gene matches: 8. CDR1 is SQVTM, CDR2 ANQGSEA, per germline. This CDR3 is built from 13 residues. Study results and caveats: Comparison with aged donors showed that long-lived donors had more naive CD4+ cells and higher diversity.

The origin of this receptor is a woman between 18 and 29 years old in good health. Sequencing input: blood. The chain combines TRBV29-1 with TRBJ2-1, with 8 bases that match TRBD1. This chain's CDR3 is CSVARTGGFEQFF. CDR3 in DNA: TGCAGCGTTGCGCGTACAGGGGGATTTGAGCAGTTCTTC.